One and the same sample provided the 5 T cell receptor beta chains below, sequenced in a study of T cell changes during pregnancy in multiple sclerosis. The protocol was immunoSEQ multiplex PCR, while the TCRdb copy is restricted to in-frame clones and leaves out a portion. The profile covers under 95,000 clones, with roughly 92% appearing a single time and about 2% taken by the ten largest. Sequences were derived from peripheral blood, sampled after pregnancy. The receptors here all came from a female donor with multiple sclerosis, enrolled in a pregnancy study.

This clone was seen once. The rearrangement joins TRBV4-3 to TRBJ1-6; a weak D match, TRBD1 (6 bases). Trimming left V 6 bases short and J 3 bases short, with 15 bases between. In germline, CDR1 is LGHNA, CDR2 YSLEER. The CDR3 totals 16 residues. The DNA of the CDR3 is TGCGCCAGCAGTTCTACCCAGGGGTTCTATAATTCACCCCTCCACTTT. Its translation is CASSSTQGFYNSPLHF.

The chain has TRBV5-5 and TRBJ2-5, with 9 bases that match TRBD1. The CDR3 totals 18 residues. V dropped 2 bases and J dropped 3; count of bases not matched to a gene: 14. Germline CDR1 reads SGHKS; CDR2 reads YYEKEE (reference sequence). In nucleotides, the CDR3 is TGTGCCAGCAGCTTTAGACCGACAGGGGGTGCCTCTAAAGAGACCCAGTACTTC. This codes for CASSFRPTGGASKETQYF.

The CDR3 region has the DNA TGTGCCAGCTCACCATCTACAGGGCTGGATGAGCAGTTCTTC. Residues: CASSPSTGLDEQFF. The chain combines TRBV18 with TRBJ2-1; possibly TRBD1 for D (6 bases). CDR1 KGHSH and CDR2 LQKENI come from the germline V gene. V lost 2 bases, J lost 8 bases, and 13 bases lay in between. The CDR3 spans 14 residues. The full variable domain, with the rest looked up from reference TRBV18 and TRBJ2-1, is NAGVMQNPRHLVRRRGQEARLRCSPMKGHSHVYWYRQLPEEGLKFMVYLQKENIIDESGMPKERFSAEFPKEGPSILRIQQVVRGDSAAYFCASSPSTGLDEQFFGPGTRLTVL.

The sample holds a few counts of this clone. The chain combines TRBV6-1 with TRBJ1-5; D is unclear. The germline V gene has CDR1 MNHNS and CDR2 SASEGT. V lost 3 bases and J lost 5, with 11 bases in between. This CDR3 is built from 14 residues. CDR3: CASSDNGSHQPQHF. CDR3 sequence (DNA): TGTGCCAGCAGTGATAACGGGAGCCATCAGCCCCAGCATTTT.

The CDR3 is CAWSVGGITEAFF. DNA for the CDR3: TGTGCCTGGAGTGTTGGGGGGATCACTGAAGCTTTCTTT. The chain uses TRBV30 and TRBJ1-1, with D possibly matching TRBD1 (5 bases). Per germline, CDR1 GTSNPN and CDR2 SVGIG (reference sequence). Trimming left V 0 bases short and J 4 bases short, with 9 bases between. There are 13 residues in the CDR3.